Listed here is a single T cell receptor (beta chain). Its cognate antigen has yet to be identified. No per-base quality is available; no much larger clone lies one base away. TCR CDR3 regions were amplified from genomic DNA by multiplex PCR using the deep immunoSEQ assay. Extracted genomic DNA from each cell subset was distributed evenly across all wells of several immunoSEQ 96-well plates, and each plate was treated as a replicate. For sorted subsets, each replicate PCR was loaded with roughly 190 ng genomic DNA, equivalent to 30,000 or so T cell genomes. The purified libraries were quantified using a Qubit 3.0 fluorometer, sized with a Bioanalyzer 2100, and then quantified again using the KAPA Library Quantification kit. Every immunoSEQ 96-well plate was sequenced on a separate single-read 150-cycle Illumina NextSeq 550 flow cell. The authors' pipeline ran thus. Because the immunoSEQ output held only junctional sequences and lacked quality scores, the filtering could not match the filtering applied to full-length reads. Sequences were annotated with PyIR, a Python wrapper for IgBLAST v1.9, using IMGT germline references to assign V/J genes and CDR3. Any read was removed if the V/J assignment was weak (E-value above 1e-6), the CDR3 was missing, or the read contained stop codons, out-of-frame junctions, or ambiguous translated residues. V3J clonotypes were defined by identical inferred V gene, J gene, and CDR3 amino acid sequence. Percentage overlap between repertoires was computed as shared unique clonotypes divided by the size of the smaller repertoire. Three approaches were used to assess repertoire richness: RTK rarefaction, the Chao1 estimator, and Recon v2.1 estimates of unobserved clonotypes. Generation probabilities were computed with OLGA for all TCRbeta clonotypes obtained by the gDNA method from four donors. TCRdb took this table from immuneACCESS and kept in-frame rearrangements with V and J called. Such tables lack part of the clones; where checked against another copy, unresolved V genes explain under half of the gap, and the rest is unexplained. V and J calls and clone size are as listed in that table; D and trimming were resolved from the DNA. Counted in this sample were roughly 1 million clones; 75% to 85% of them appeared once. Clones ranked in the top ten supply under 0.65% of the sample.

This entry comes from a study of shared clonotypes between healthy human individuals (dated by TCRdb to about 2020). Looking at the study overall: A couple of women and a few men aged 18 to 49 years were included in the cohort. Per donor, leukapheresis produced somewhere between about 0.94 and 9.5 billion PBMCs. Blood TCR repertoires of about 5 healthy adults were deeply sequenced to estimate repertoire size and the extent of clonotype sharing between individuals. To increase sequencing depth and limit assay-specific biases, TCR repertoire library preparation and sequencing were carried out by different laboratories using diverse techniques. For each donor, CD4 naive and CD4 memory were each given three plates, CD8 naive was given two plates, and CD8 memory was given one plate. What the work shows at the level of the full study, not this receptor alone: Rarefaction of sorted-subset datasets indicated incomplete sequencing despite the large sequencing depth. Estimated clonotype richness was generally larger for naive than for memory subsets. The genetic and exposure-history diversity represented was limited by the small number of donors. About 5% of naive CD4, roughly 3.6% of naive CD8, 2.3% of memory CD4, and approximately 0.4% of memory CD8 clonotypes were shared across several donors. Compared with non-shared clonotypes, the clonotypes found in all four sorted-subset donors had higher generation probabilities. Based on pairwise subsampling, the degree of clonotype sharing among donors was expected to be affected by sequencing depth. Sampling was limited to blood, and TCR repertoires in tissue likely differ from TCR repertoires in blood.

Healthy HIV-negative adults with no recently reported acute infections or vaccinations were included as donors. Every donor was a Caucasian adult living in Nashville, Tennessee, USA. Magnetic negative selection was used to enrich CD4+ T cells, after which naive cells were positively selected on CD45RA and the negative fraction became the memory subset. Blood was obtained by leukapheresis, after which PBMCs were separated by Ficoll-Histopaque density gradient centrifugation and cryopreserved in liquid nitrogen vapor phase. Analytical flow cytometry was used to check the purity and quantity of each magnetically sorted T cell population. Genomic DNA was isolated from every sorted fraction and measured by UV absorbance on a Nanodrop 2000c. The CDR3 measures 15 amino acids from cysteine to phenylalanine. Left in the record is the CDR3 DNA by itself, 45 bases read in frame from the first base. V is pruned by 5 bases and J by 5 bases, leaving 11 bases of the junction without a gene match. Per the germline V gene, KGHSH is the CDR1 and LQKENI is the CDR2.

Sequencing was done on a sample of memory CD4+ T cells from PBMCs. Reading the label with the study, this specimen's cell subset or site is: CD45RA-negative fraction. The chain is encoded by TRBV18 joined to TRBJ2-5; 7 nucleotides in the junction match TRBD1. The clonotype was recovered from a man in his late teens or twenties in good health. Some clones in this sample may be carry-over from other donors' samples. Here the CDR3 is given as CASSVSNRGSETQYF. The base sequence is TGTGCCAGCTCAGTGTCCAACAGGGGCAGCGAGACCCAGTACTTC.